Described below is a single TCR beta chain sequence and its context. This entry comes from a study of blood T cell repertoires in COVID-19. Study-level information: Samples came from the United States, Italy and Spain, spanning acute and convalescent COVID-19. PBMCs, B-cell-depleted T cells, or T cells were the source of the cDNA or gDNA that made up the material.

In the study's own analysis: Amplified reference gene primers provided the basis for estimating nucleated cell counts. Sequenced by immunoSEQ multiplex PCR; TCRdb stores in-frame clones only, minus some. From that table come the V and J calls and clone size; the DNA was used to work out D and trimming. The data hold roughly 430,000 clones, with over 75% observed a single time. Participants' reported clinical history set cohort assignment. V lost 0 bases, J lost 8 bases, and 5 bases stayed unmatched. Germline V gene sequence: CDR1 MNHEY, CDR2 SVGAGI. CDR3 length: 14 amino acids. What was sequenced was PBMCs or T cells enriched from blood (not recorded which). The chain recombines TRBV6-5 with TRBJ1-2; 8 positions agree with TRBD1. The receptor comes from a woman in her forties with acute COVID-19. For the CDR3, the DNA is TGTGCCAGCAGTTACTCGGACAGGGCTTCCGGCTACACCTTC. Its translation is CASSYSDRASGYTF.